This T cell receptor beta chain was documented in a study of CD8 T cells in ankylosing spondylitis. Each TCR beta library was made by quantitative 5'-RACE that incorporated molecular barcodes. TCRdb ran MiXCR on the 5' RACE reads and lists one entry per CDR3 protein. Among fewer than 650,000 distinct CDR3 sequences listed, about 13% were seen once. Study-wide points: Seemingly characteristic of ankylosing spondylitis blood was a TCR beta motif consisting of about 8 highly homologous variants.

The ends were cut back, 4 bases at V and 3 bases at J, with 25 bases in the middle. CDR1 is DFQATT and CDR2 is SNEGSKA in the germline V gene (reference sequence). This CDR3 comprises 18 residues. Notes on this clonotype: Its antigen remains unknown.

The chain recombines TRBV20-1 with TRBJ2-4, with D possibly TRBD2 on 7 matching bases. Source material: blood, either unsorted or a sorted T cell fraction (not recorded which). This receptor was obtained from a male donor with ankylosing spondylitis. This CDR3 is CSATPGGRGGFGKNIQYF. In nucleotides, the CDR3 is TGCAGTGCTACCCCCGGCGGGAGAGGGGGGTTCGGCAAAAACATTCAGTACTTC.